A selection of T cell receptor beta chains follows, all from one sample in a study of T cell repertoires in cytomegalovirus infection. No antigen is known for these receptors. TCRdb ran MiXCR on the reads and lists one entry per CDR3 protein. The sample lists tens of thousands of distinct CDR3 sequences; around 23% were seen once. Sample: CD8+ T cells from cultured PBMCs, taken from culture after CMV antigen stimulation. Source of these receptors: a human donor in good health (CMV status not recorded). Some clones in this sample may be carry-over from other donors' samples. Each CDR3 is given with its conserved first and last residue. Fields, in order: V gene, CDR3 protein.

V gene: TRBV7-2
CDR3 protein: CASSLDRNAYEQYF

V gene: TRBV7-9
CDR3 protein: CASSPGEPEAFF

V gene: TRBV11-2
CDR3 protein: CASSLDRNYEQYF

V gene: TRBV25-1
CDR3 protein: CASSERYSYGYTF

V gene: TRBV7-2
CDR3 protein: CASSLNGPGGNQPQHF

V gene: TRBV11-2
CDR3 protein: CASSLVRDTDTQYF

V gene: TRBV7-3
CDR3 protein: CASSLTEGRGTEAFF

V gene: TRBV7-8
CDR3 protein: CASSLSPSSSYNEQFF

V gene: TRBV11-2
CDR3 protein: CASSSRTSGIEQYF

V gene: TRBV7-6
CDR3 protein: CASSSGTGSSYEQYF

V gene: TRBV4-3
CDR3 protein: CASSQDLAGGPKDTQYF

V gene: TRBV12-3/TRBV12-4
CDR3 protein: CASSPSGPGTGELFF

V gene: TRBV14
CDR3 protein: CASSRIQGETGELFF

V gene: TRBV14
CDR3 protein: CASSLRIDTQYF

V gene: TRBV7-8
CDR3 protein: CASSLRGRDSLISGANVLTF

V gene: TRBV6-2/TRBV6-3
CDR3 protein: CASSYSINRYYEQYF

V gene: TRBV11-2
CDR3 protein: CASSWDRGGEQFF

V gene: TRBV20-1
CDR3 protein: CSALKGLPRETQYF

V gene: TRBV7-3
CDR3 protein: CASSLGGPYNEQFF

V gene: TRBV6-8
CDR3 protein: CASSLLGQGNYGYTF

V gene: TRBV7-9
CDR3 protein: CASIARDSSYEQYF

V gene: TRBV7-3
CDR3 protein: CASSLSGISNTEAFF

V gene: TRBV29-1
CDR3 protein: CSVEDWEGSNEQFF

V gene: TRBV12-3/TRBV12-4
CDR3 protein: CASSLERDRLSYEQYF

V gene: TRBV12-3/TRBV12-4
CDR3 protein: CASSLNLNTGELFF

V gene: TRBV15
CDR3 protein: CATSRGLNGELVF

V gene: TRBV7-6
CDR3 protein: CASSQAGGLHEQFF

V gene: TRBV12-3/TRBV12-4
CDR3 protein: CASGGQDSTDTQYF

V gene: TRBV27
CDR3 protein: CASTSTGTRPTYEQYF

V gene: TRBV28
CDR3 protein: CASSKLTSTSEQYF

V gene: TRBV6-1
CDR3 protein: CASRDLQGTLYNEQFF

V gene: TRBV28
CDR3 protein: CASSWGGTQNTEAFF

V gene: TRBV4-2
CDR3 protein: CASSPQGVNTEAFF

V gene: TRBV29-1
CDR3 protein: CSVEQFYNEQFF

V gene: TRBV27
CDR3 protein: CASSLSRRGVETQYF

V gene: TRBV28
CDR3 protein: CATSGWGENIQYF

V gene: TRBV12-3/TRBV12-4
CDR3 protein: CASSLAPVLSYEQYF

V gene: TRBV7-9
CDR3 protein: CASSFTRSEGAGELFF

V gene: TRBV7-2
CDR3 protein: CASSLGTHYGYTF

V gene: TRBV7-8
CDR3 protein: CASSDEGFQGGSNQPQHF

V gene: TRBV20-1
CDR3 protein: CSAISGLAGRYTDTQYF

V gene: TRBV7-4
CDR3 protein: CASSPRGGYEQYF

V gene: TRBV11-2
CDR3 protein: CASSGHYEQYF

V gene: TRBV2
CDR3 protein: CARDGTLTSGSRSYNEQFF

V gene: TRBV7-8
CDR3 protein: CASSVSGTGAHGYTF